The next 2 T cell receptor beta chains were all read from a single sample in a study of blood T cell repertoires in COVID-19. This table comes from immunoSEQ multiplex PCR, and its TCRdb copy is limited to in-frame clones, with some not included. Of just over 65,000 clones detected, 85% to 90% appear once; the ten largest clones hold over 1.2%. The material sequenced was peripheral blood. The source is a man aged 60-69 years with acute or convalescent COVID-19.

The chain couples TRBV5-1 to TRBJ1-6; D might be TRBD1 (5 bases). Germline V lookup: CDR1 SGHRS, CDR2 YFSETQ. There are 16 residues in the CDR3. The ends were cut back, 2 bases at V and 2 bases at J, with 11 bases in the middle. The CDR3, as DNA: TGCGCCAGCAGCTTATGGGGGGAAACCTATAATTCACCCCTCCACTTT. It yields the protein CASSLWGETYNSPLHF.

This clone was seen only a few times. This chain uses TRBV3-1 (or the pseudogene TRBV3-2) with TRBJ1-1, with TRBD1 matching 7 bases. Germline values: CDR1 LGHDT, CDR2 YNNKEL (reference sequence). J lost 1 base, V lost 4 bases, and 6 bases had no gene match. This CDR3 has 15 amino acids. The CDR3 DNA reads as TGTGCCAGCAGCCGAACGGGACAGCAGAACACTGAAGCTTTCTTT. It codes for CASSRTGQQNTEAFF.